This TCR beta chain was found in a study of OX40 agonist ivuxolimab in advanced cancers. This table comes from immunoSEQ multiplex PCR, and its TCRdb copy is limited to in-frame clones, with some not included. The table has tens of thousands of clones, about 82% seen once. The CDR3 covers 14 residues. Trimming removed 1 base at V and 2 bases at J, with 9 bases between. In germline, CDR1 is SGHDT, CDR2 YYEEEE. This clone was observed a handful of times. The TCR comes from an adult with an advanced solid tumor such as melanoma, head and neck, liver or kidney cancer. The chain joins TRBV5-6 to TRBJ2-5; D may be TRBD1 or TRBD2 (5 bases each). The material sequenced was CD4+ or CD8+ T cells sorted from blood, taken in a trial of the OX40 agonist ivuxolimab. The CDR3 is CASSLRGVQETQYF. The CDR3 region has the DNA TGTGCCAGCAGCTTGAGGGGAGTACAAGAGACCCAGTACTTC.